Each of the 5 T cell receptor beta chains below was sequenced from the same sample in a study of Graves' ophthalmopathy and Graves' hyperthyroidism. Using RNA transcripts, the TCR beta CDR3 regions were amplified. HTBI-primed RT-PCR formed the first round, and a multiplex PCR formed the second. TCRdb re-called the multiplex PCR reads through MiXCR, storing one row per CDR3 protein. Among 150,000 to 200,000 distinct CDR3 sequences listed, 39% were seen once. Source material: peripheral blood. The receptors derive from a man aged 25-45 years with Graves' ophthalmopathy.

This clonotype was picked up many times. The genes are TRBV30 and TRBJ1-1, with 7 bases aligning to TRBD1. V lost 8 bases to trimming and J lost 0 bases; unmatched junction nucleotides: 21. Germline V gene sequence: CDR1 GTSNPN, CDR2 SVGIG (reference sequence). The CDR3 loop spans 18 amino acids. The CDR3 loop is CARLKFPRDRDMNTEAFF. CDR3 sequence (DNA): TGTGCCCGTCTCAAATTCCCTCGGGACAGAGACATGAACACTGAAGCTTTCTTT.

The genes are TRBV28 and TRBJ2-4; TRBD1 matches at 8 bases. Germline V lookup: CDR1 MDHEN, CDR2 SYDVKM. This CDR3 has 17 residues. V was clipped by 1 base and J by 3 bases; unmatched bases: 8. The CDR3, as DNA: TGTGCCAGCAGTTTATTTCAGGGGGCGGTTGGCAAAAACATTCAGTACTTC. It codes for CASSLFQGAVGKNIQYF.

The rearrangement joins TRBV6-5 to TRBJ2-5; weak D call: TRBD1 (5 bases). The CDR3 loop spans 13 amino acids. Trimming left V 2 bases short and J 7 bases short, with 11 bases between. Germline V CDR1 and CDR2: MNHEY, SVGAGI. CDR3 in amino acids: CASSYNRWRTQYF. DNA for the CDR3: TGTGCCAGCAGTTACAACAGGTGGAGGACCCAGTACTTC.

This chain joins TRBV20-1 and TRBJ1-1; no reliable D call. The ends were cut back, 1 base at V and 2 bases at J, with 5 bases in the middle. The CDR3 is 12 amino acids. CDR1 is DFQATT and CDR2 is SNEGSKA in the germline V gene (reference sequence). The CDR3 DNA reads as TGCAGTGCTAGAGTCAGAAACACTGAAGCTTTCTTT. This translates into CSARVRNTEAFF.

The genes are TRBV28 and TRBJ1-1, with TRBD1 as a possible D gene (5 bases). With 8 bases removed from V and 0 bases from J, the gap between germline ends came to 19 bases. Looked up from germline, CDR1 is MDHEN and CDR2 is SYDVKM. The CDR3 has 16 residues. In DNA, the CDR3 is TGTGCCAGCCGACCTGACCCTGCGGGGCTGAACACTGAAGCTTTCTTT. It translates to CASRPDPAGLNTEAFF.